This T cell receptor beta chain stems from a study of blood T cells in healthy people across ages. Broader study findings: CMV infection status of these donors was not known. Roughly linear age-related decline in beta diversity appeared, significant by age about 37.

A second PCR of roughly 6 to 12 cycles used a sample-barcoded 5' primer and a J-beta primer mix. TCRdb passed the 5' RACE reads through MiXCR, listing each CDR3 protein once. The sample holds 750,000 to 1,000,000 distinct CDR3 sequences; about 28% are singletons and the top ten take roughly 10%. The germline V gene encodes CDR1 SGHRS and CDR2 YFSETQ. This CDR3 has 16 amino acids. Trimming took 4 bases from V and 0 from J, leaving 16 bases between them. Concerning this clonotype: Its matching antigen is unknown.

The sample also formed part of further work on T cells of mothers and their children. That study reports: A handful of children, together with their three healthy Caucasian mothers, made up the donors. Over 9.5 million reads per mother and some 3 million per child were obtained.

Sequenced sample: blood. The rearrangement joins TRBV5-1 to TRBJ1-1; a weak D match, TRBD1 (5 bases). This TCR came from a middle-aged woman in good health. The CDR3 sequence: CASSPDPGTVNTEAFF. As DNA, the CDR3 is TGCGCCAGCAGCCCAGACCCCGGGACGGTGAACACTGAAGCTTTCTTT.